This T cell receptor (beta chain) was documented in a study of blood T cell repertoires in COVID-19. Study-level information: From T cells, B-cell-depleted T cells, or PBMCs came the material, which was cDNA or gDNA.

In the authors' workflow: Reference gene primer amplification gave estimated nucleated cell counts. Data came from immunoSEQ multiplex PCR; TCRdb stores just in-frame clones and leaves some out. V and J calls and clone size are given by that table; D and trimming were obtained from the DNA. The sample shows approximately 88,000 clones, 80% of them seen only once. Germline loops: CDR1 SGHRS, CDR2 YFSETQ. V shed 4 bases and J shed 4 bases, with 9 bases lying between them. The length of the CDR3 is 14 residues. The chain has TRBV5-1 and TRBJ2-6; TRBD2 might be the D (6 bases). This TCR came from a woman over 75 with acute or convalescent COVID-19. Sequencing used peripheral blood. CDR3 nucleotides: TGCGCCAGCAGCGGGGAGGCCGGGGCCAACGTCCTGACTTTC. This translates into CASSGEAGANVLTF.